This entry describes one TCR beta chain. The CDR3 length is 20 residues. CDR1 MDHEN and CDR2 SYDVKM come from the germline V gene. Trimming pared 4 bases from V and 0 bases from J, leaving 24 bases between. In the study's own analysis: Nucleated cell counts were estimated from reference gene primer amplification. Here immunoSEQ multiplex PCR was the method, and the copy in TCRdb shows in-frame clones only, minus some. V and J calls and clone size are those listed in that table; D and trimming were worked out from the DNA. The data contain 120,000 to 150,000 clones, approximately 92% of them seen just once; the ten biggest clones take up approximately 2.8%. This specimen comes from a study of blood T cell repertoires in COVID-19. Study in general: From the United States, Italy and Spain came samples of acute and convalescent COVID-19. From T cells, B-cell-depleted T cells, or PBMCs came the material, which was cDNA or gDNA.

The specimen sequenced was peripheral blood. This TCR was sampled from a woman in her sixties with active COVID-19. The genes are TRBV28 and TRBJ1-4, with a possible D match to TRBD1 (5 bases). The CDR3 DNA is TGTGCCAGCAGTTCTCCCGGGGGAAGTTTCCTAATTGCAACTAATGAAAAACTGTTTTTT. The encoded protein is CASSSPGGSFLIATNEKLFF.